The 3 T cell receptor beta chains listed next were all sequenced from one sample in a study of T-cell reconstitution after alpha-beta-depleted transplantation in children. Unique molecular identifiers were incorporated when the TCRbeta library was constructed. MiXCR, run by TCRdb on the PCR reads, gives a single entry per CDR3 protein. The sample holds around 580,000 distinct CDR3 sequences, roughly 30% seen once. This specimen consisted of PBMCs, obtained before TCRalphabeta/CD19-depleted stem cell transplant. These TCRs come from a boy in the first two years of life with Wiskott-Aldrich syndrome, due to receive a stem cell transplant.

The chain joins TRBV5-6 to TRBJ2-5; the D gene is possibly TRBD1 (6 bases). CDR3 length: 14 amino acids. Per germline, CDR1 SGHDT and CDR2 YYEEEE. V lost 1 base and J 7 bases, leaving 14 bases between the germline ends. The CDR3 nucleotides are TGTGCCAGCAGCTTGACCCAGGGGCTCGGGACCCAGTACTTC. Protein: CASSLTQGLGTQYF.

This chain joins TRBV28 and TRBJ2-7, with D uncertain. The CDR3 length is 14 residues. The V gene's germline CDR1 is MDHEN and CDR2 SYDVKM. The V end lost 7 bases, the J end lost 2 bases, and 15 bases lay between the germline ends. CDR3 in DNA: TGTGCCAGCACCCCGTGGGCCGGTACCTACGAGCAGTACTTC. This gives the protein CASTPWAGTYEQYF.

The rearrangement joins TRBV20-1 to TRBJ2-1; 10 bases fit TRBD2. This CDR3 has 15 amino acids. The V and J ends lost 5 bases and 3 bases, in that order; junction bases with no gene match: 7. Per germline, CDR1 DFQATT and CDR2 SNEGSKA (reference sequence). CDR3 bases: TGCAGTGCTGTTAAGCGGGAGGGTAGCTACAATGAGCAGTTCTTC. Its translation is CSAVKREGSYNEQFF.